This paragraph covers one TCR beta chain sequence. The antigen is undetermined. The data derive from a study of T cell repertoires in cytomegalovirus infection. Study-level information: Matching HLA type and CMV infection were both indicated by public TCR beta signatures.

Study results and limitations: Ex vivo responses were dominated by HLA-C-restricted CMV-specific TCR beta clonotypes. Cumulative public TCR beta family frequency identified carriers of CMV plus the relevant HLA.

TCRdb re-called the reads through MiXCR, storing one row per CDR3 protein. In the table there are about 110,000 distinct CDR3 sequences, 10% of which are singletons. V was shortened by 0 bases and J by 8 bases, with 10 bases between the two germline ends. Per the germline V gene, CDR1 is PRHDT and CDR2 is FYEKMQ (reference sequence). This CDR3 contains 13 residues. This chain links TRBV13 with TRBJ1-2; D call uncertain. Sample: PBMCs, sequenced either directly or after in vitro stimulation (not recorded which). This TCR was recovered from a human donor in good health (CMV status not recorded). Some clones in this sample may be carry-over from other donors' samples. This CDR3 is CASSLGSALGYTF. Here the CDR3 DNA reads TGTGCCAGCAGCTTAGGTTCGGCCTTAGGCTACACCTTC.